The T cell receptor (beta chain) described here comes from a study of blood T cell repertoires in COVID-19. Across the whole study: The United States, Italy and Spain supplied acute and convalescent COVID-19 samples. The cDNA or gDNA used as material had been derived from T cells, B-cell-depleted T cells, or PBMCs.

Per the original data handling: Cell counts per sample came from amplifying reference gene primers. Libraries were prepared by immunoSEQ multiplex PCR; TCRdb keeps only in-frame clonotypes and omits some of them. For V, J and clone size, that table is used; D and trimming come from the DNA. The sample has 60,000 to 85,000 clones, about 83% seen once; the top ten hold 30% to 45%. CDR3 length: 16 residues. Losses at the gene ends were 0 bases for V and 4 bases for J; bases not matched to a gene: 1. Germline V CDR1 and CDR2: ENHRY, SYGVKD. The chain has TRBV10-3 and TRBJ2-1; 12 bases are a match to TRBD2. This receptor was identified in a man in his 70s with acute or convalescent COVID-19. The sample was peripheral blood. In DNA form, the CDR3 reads TGTGCCATCAGTGAGTCAGGGACTAGCGGGTACAATGAGCAGTTCTTC. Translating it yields CAISESGTSGYNEQFF.